This TCR beta chain came from a study of PD-L1 blockade in urothelial cancer. The CDR3 has 16 amino acids. Germline CDR1 SGHDT, CDR2 YYEEEE. V lost 1 base, J lost 1 base, and 7 bases stayed unmatched. A spike-in of synthetic TCR analog templates was added to each PCR. The repertoire was sequenced with immunoSEQ multiplex PCR; TCRdb's copy has only in-frame clones and lacks some. The sample contains around 120,000 clones, around 88% of which appear only once. Described time point: peripheral blood 6 weeks after treatment start. Patients were diagnosed with urothelial carcinoma, either locally advanced or metastatic.

This TCR derives from a man between 60 and 75 years old with urothelial cancer. The chain recombines TRBV5-6 with TRBJ2-7; 8 bases agree with TRBD1. The sample in question was PBMCs, obtained around atezolizumab (anti-PD-L1) treatment. CDR3 residues: CASSLPGGRGSYEQYF. The CDR3 DNA sequence: TGTGCCAGCAGCTTGCCAGGGGGCAGGGGTTCCTACGAGCAGTACTTC.